Detailed here is one T cell receptor beta chain. This entry comes from a study of control samples from healthy donors and cancer patients. The CDR3 sequence is 16 residues long. Trimming took off 1 base at V and 6 bases at J, with 16 bases between the two ends. CDR1 and CDR2 from the germline V gene are KGHSH and LQKENI. Sequenced by immunoSEQ multiplex PCR; TCRdb stores in-frame clones only, minus some. The sample contains 90,000 to 95,000 clones, around 85% of which appear only once. The TCR comes from a man younger than 40 in good health. The V call is TRBV18, the J call TRBJ2-1; no firm D call. The sample taken for sequencing was blood. CDR3 in DNA: TGTGCCAGCTCACCACGAGGCCTAGGTGTGAGCAATGAGCAGTTCTTC. Encoded protein: CASSPRGLGVSNEQFF.